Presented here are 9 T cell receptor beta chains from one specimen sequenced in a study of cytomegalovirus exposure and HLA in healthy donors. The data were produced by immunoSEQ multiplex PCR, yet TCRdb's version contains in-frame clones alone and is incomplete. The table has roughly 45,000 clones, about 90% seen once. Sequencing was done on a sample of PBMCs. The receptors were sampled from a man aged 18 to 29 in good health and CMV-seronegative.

For the CDR3, the DNA is TGCGCCAGCAGCTTGGCCAACCGACAGGGGCAAAACGAGCAGTACTTC. It translates to CASSLANRQGQNEQYF. This sequence joins TRBV5-1 and TRBJ2-7, with 8 nucleotides matching TRBD1. V trimming: 0 bases; J trimming: 5 bases; junction bases outside the gene matches: 10. CDR1 and CDR2 (germline): SGHRS, YFSETQ. The CDR3 length is 16 residues.

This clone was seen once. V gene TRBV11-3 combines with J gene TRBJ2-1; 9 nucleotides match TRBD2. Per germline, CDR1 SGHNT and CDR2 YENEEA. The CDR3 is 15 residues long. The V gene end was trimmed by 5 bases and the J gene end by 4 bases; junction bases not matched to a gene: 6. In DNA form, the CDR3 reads TGTGCCAGCAGCCCACGACTAGCGGTTTACAATGAGCAGTTCTTC. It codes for CASSPRLAVYNEQFF.

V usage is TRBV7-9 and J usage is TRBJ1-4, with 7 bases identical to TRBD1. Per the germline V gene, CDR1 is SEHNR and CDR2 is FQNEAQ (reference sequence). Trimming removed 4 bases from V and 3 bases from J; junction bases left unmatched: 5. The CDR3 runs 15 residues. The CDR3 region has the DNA TGTGCCAGCAGCTCCCGACAGGGACCTAATGAAAAACTGTTTTTT. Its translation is CASSSRQGPNEKLFF.

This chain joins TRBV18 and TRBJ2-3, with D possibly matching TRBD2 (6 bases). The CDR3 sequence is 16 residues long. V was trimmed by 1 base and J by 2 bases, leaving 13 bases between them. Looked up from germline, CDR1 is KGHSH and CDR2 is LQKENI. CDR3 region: CASSPLGRENTDTQYF. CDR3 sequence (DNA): TGTGCCAGCTCACCACTTGGACGGGAGAACACAGATACGCAGTATTTT.

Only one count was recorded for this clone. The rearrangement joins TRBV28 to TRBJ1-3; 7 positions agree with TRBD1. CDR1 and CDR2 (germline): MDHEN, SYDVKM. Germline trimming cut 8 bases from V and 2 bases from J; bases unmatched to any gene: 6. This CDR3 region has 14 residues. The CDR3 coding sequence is TGTGCCAGCCGACAGGGAGGCGCTGGAAACACCATATATTTT. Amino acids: CASRQGGAGNTIYF.

The CDR3 DNA is TGTGCCAGCAGCTCCCTGGTAGGGGGTACCACAGATACGCAGTATTTT. It encodes CASSSLVGGTTDTQYF. The V call is TRBV7-3, the J call TRBJ2-3, with D maybe TRBD1 (6 bases). The germline V gene encodes CDR1 SGHTA and CDR2 FQGTGA. CDR3 length: 16 residues. V lost 4 bases to trimming and J lost 2 bases, with 16 bases between them.

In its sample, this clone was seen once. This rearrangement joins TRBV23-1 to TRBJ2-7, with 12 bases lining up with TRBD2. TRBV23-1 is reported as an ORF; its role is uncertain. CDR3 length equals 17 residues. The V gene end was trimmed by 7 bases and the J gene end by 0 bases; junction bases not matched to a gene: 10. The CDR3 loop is CASTPGLAGPSSYEQYF. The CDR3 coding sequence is TGCGCCAGCACCCCGGGACTAGCGGGTCCGTCCTCCTACGAGCAGTACTTC.

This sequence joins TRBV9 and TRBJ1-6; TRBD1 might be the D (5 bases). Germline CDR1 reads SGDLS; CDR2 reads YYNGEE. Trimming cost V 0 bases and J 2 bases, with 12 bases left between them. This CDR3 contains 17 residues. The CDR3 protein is CASSVEGRATYNSPLHF. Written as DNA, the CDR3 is TGTGCCAGCAGCGTAGAAGGCAGGGCCACCTATAATTCACCCCTCCACTTT.

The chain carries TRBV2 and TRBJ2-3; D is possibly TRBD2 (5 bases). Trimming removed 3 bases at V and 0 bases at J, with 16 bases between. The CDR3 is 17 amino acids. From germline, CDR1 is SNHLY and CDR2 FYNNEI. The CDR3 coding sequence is TGTGCCAGCAGTGAGGTGGCTAGCCGTTGGAGCACAGATACGCAGTATTTT. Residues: CASSEVASRWSTDTQYF.